This paragraph covers one TCR beta chain sequence. Described time point: pretreatment peripheral blood. The sample originates from a study of PD-L1 blockade in urothelial cancer. As for the study in general: The patients first took atezolizumab in 2014, receiving 1,200 mg intravenously every 3 weeks. The median T cell count in blood samples was more than 140,000. Of prior chemotherapy regimens, patients had received between 0 and 3. At 6 weeks and at 3 weeks (second dose) after treatment start, blood was analyzed.

The CDR3 runs to 16 residues. Germline CDR1 is MNHEY and CDR2 is SMNVEV (reference sequence). Trimming removed 3 bases from V and 4 bases from J; junction bases left unmatched: 5. The method was immunoSEQ multiplex PCR; TCRdb's version includes in-frame clones alone and lacks a portion of them. This sample has about 30,000 clones; over 75% occur once, and the top ten carry 15% to 18%. The clonotype originates from a man in his fifties or sixties with urothelial cancer. This specimen was PBMCs, taken around atezolizumab (anti-PD-L1) treatment. The chain carries TRBV27 and TRBJ2-2, with 10 bases lining up with TRBD1. This CDR3 reads CASSFDRGLSTGELFF. The CDR3 DNA reads as TGTGCCAGCAGTTTTGACAGGGGGCTTTCCACCGGGGAGCTGTTTTTT.